The present T cell receptor (beta chain) was sequenced within a study of CD8+CD57+ T cells in acquired aplastic anemia. Study background: Recorded DNA amounts for sorted CD4+ and CD8+ cells had an average of approximately 3 ug. Notes on the study in general: No significant patient-versus-control difference appeared in CD8+ Simpson's diversity.

CDR3 size: 13 residues. Germline V gives CDR1 DFQATT, CDR2 SNEGSKA (reference sequence). The V end was cut by 3 bases, the J end by 6 bases, with 13 bases between. Only patients with CD8+CD57+ cell expansion on flow cytometry were chosen for sequencing. Among the patients, none had received any therapy at the time of blood sampling. Using genomic DNA as the template, TCR beta VDJ and CDR3 profiling was carried out. One entry per CDR3 protein results from TCRdb running MiXCR on the reads. This sample has approximately 470,000 distinct CDR3 sequences, with roughly 34% found just once. Ten or more counts support this clonotype. The antigen remains unidentified.

Sequenced input: sorted CD4+, CD8+, or CD8+CD57+ T cells (not recorded which) from PBMCs. This TCR derives from a human donor with aplastic anemia. This chain links TRBV20-1 with TRBJ2-3; D is unresolved. The CDR3 DNA reads as TGCAGTGCTAGCTTTTTCCGGTCCGATACGCAGTATTTT. This translates into CSASFFRSDTQYF.